This T cell receptor beta chain was obtained from a study (dated by TCRdb to 2016 to 2017). Regarding this clonotype: Which antigen it targets is not known. Base qualities are not at hand, and no much larger clone is one base apart.

The germline V and J ends show losses of 3 bases and 4 bases respectively, and no gene match explains 9 bases of the junction. According to the germline V gene, CDR1 reads SGHDT and CDR2 reads YYEEEE. The CDR3 measures 15 amino acids from cysteine to phenylalanine. Solely the CDR3 DNA is kept, with 45 bases framed from the first base. The library was built by means of RT-PCR. This sample was sequenced with an Illumina MiSeq. Using fastp at Q25 and MiXCR, TCRdb reprocessed the public reads and kept productive beta chains. Rows matching on CDR3 protein sequence are summarized as one entry with the most common DNA and genes. The table for this sample lists almost 700,000 distinct CDR3 sequences; 12% to 15% of them were counted only once. The top ten clonotypes cover 3.6% of the sample.

This receptor chain uses TRBV5-6 and TRBJ1-2; 7 bases in the junction line up with TRBD1. The receptor comes from a female donor in good health, serving as a healthy control. The specimen sequenced was memory CD4+ T cells from blood. In nucleotide form, the sequence is TGTGCCAGCAGCTGGACCGAGGGGGCCGGCTATGGCTACACCTTC. Its protein product is CASSWTEGAGYGYTF. The full variable domain, with segments outside the CDR3 supplied by the reference TRBV5-6 and TRBJ1-2 proteins, appears as DAGVTQSPTHLIKTRGQQVTLRCSPKSGHDTVSWYQQALGQGPQFIFQYYEEEERQRGNFPDRFSGHQFPNYSSELNVNALLLGDSALYLCASSWTEGAGYGYTFGSGTRLTVV.